Listed below are T cell receptor beta chains from one sample, sequenced in a study of OX40 agonist ivuxolimab in advanced cancers. Clones were read by immunoSEQ multiplex PCR, and TCRdb kept only the in-frame ones, dropping some. The sample contains tens of thousands of clones, around nine tenths of which appear only once. The sequencing here drew on CD4+ or CD8+ T cells sorted from blood, taken in a trial of the OX40 agonist ivuxolimab. The receptors originated from an adult with an advanced solid tumor such as melanoma, head and neck, liver or kidney cancer. The CDR3 runs from the conserved cysteine through the conserved F or W. Fields, in order: D gene, clone size, J gene, V gene, CDR3 length, CDR3 DNA, CDR3 protein. A D gene is named only where the DNA matches it firmly. Not every row has a clone size; where given, it reads once, few, many or a size class.

d_call: -
clone_size: -
j_call: TRBJ1-5
v_call: TRBV2
cdr3_length: 14
cdr3_nt: TGTGCCAGCAGCTGGAGTTTGGGAACTCAGCCCCAGCATTTT
cdr3_aa: CASSWSLGTQPQHF

d_call: TRBD1
clone_size: -
j_call: TRBJ1-1
v_call: TRBV10-3
cdr3_length: 14
cdr3_nt: TGTGCCACCAGGGGGGACAGGGACACCACTGAAGCTTTCTTT
cdr3_aa: CATRGDRDTTEAFF

d_call: -
clone_size: few
j_call: TRBJ2-2
v_call: TRBV9
cdr3_length: 13
cdr3_nt: TGTGCCAGCAGCGCAGGGGTGGACGGGGAGCTGTTTTTT
cdr3_aa: CASSAGVDGELFF

d_call: TRBD1
clone_size: -
j_call: TRBJ2-4
v_call: TRBV6-1
cdr3_length: 15
cdr3_nt: TGTGCCAGCAGTGTTCGAGGGACAGGGAAAAACATTCAGTACTTC
cdr3_aa: CASSVRGTGKNIQYF

d_call: -
clone_size: -
j_call: TRBJ1-2
v_call: TRBV10-2
cdr3_length: 13
cdr3_nt: TGCGCCAGCAGTGATGGGGGGATGCGCGGCTACACCTTC
cdr3_aa: CASSDGGMRGYTF

d_call: TRBD2
clone_size: -
j_call: TRBJ2-7
v_call: TRBV5-1
cdr3_length: 13
cdr3_nt: TGCGCCAGCAGCTTGAGCGGGGGCTACGAGCAGTACTTC
cdr3_aa: CASSLSGGYEQYF

d_call: -
clone_size: -
j_call: TRBJ2-5
v_call: TRBV15
cdr3_length: 14
cdr3_nt: TGTGCCACCAGCACGGGGAATTTGGCGGAGACCCAGTACTTC
cdr3_aa: CATSTGNLAETQYF

d_call: TRBD2
clone_size: -
j_call: TRBJ2-4
v_call: TRBV5-1
cdr3_length: 19
cdr3_nt: TGCGCCAGCAGCTTGGGACTAGCGGGGGGGCAAAGGGCCAAAAACATTCAGTACTTC
cdr3_aa: CASSLGLAGGQRAKNIQYF

d_call: -
clone_size: -
j_call: TRBJ2-5
v_call: TRBV25-1
cdr3_length: 15
cdr3_nt: TGTGCCAGCAGTGAAATAGACGTGCAGTCAGAGACCCAGTACTTC
cdr3_aa: CASSEIDVQSETQYF

d_call: -
clone_size: few
j_call: TRBJ2-4
v_call: TRBV6-6
cdr3_length: 14
cdr3_nt: TGTGCCAGCACCACGGGGAGGGCCAAAAACATTCAGTACTTC
cdr3_aa: CASTTGRAKNIQYF

d_call: -
clone_size: -
j_call: TRBJ2-4
v_call: TRBV18
cdr3_length: 16
cdr3_nt: TGTGCCAGCTCACCACCGACTCAGATAGCCAAAAACATTCAGTACTTC
cdr3_aa: CASSPPTQIAKNIQYF

d_call: -
clone_size: -
j_call: TRBJ2-1
v_call: TRBV18
cdr3_length: 13
cdr3_nt: TGTGCCAGCTCCGGGACCGAGAACAATGAGCAGTTCTTC
cdr3_aa: CASSGTENNEQFF

d_call: -
clone_size: -
j_call: TRBJ1-5
v_call: TRBV5-6
cdr3_length: 15
cdr3_nt: TGTGCCAGCAGCTTGTTTGAACGGAAAAATCAGCCCCAGCATTTT
cdr3_aa: CASSLFERKNQPQHF

d_call: -
clone_size: -
j_call: TRBJ1-1
v_call: TRBV7-8
cdr3_length: 15
cdr3_nt: TGTGCCAGCAGCTTAACAGGGTTGAGGAACACTGAAGCTTTCTTT
cdr3_aa: CASSLTGLRNTEAFF

d_call: -
clone_size: -
j_call: TRBJ2-5
v_call: TRBV7-2
cdr3_length: 13
cdr3_nt: TGTGCCAGCAGCTCCACGGTGGTCGCGACCCAGTACTTC
cdr3_aa: CASSSTVVATQYF

d_call: -
clone_size: -
j_call: TRBJ1-5
v_call: TRBV29-1
cdr3_length: 14
cdr3_nt: TGCAGCGTTGGTAGTACTAATAGCAATCAGCCCCAGCATTTT
cdr3_aa: CSVGSTNSNQPQHF

d_call: TRBD2
clone_size: -
j_call: TRBJ2-2
v_call: TRBV6-5
cdr3_length: 15
cdr3_nt: TGTGCCAGCACACCGGGACTAGCGGGCACCGGGGAGCTGTTTTTT
cdr3_aa: CASTPGLAGTGELFF

d_call: -
clone_size: -
j_call: TRBJ1-4
v_call: TRBV6-1
cdr3_length: 14
cdr3_nt: TGTGCCAGCACAATTCAGGGAGGTAATGAAAAACTGTTTTTT
cdr3_aa: CASTIQGGNEKLFF

d_call: TRBD2
clone_size: -
j_call: TRBJ2-1
v_call: TRBV9
cdr3_length: 14
cdr3_nt: TGTGCCAGCAGCGTAGACGGGAGGACCTTGGAGCAGTTCTTC
cdr3_aa: CASSVDGRTLEQFF

d_call: -
clone_size: -
j_call: TRBJ2-1
v_call: TRBV5-6
cdr3_length: 14
cdr3_nt: TGTGCCAGCAGTCAGAGGGGGGTTTACAATGAGCAGTTCTTC
cdr3_aa: CASSQRGVYNEQFF